The 31 T cell receptor beta chains below were found in one sample sequenced in a study of a mutant IDH1 vaccine in newly diagnosed glioma. TCRdb keeps only in-frame clones here, not all; method: immunoSEQ multiplex PCR. Here the sample spans around 67,000 clones, around 82% being singletons. Time point specified: baseline, week 1 (first vaccination visit). Treatment: pre-vaccination baseline after standard-of-care therapy. Sequencing was performed on peripheral blood mononuclear cells (PBMCs), taken from a glioma patient treated with radiotherapy, temozolomide or both. The receptors here all came from a woman younger than 35 with glioma. Some clones in this sample may be carry-over from other donors' samples.

The V gene is TRBV2, the J gene TRBJ1-1; possibly TRBD1 for D (5 bases). The V end was cut by 6 bases, the J end by 1 base, with 12 bases between. This CDR3 is 14 amino acids long. Germline V gene sequence: CDR1 SNHLY, CDR2 FYNNEI. CDR3 amino acids: CASSAIGGNTEAFF. The DNA for the CDR3 is TGTGCCAGCAGCGCCATCGGGGGGAACACTGAAGCTTTCTTT.

V is TRBV5-1 and J is TRBJ1-2; possible D gene TRBD1, 5 bases. The V and J ends lost 2 bases and 3 bases respectively, with 14 bases between them. Germline loops: CDR1 SGHRS, CDR2 YFSETQ. The CDR3 is 15 amino acids. The CDR3 bases are TGCGCCAGCAGCTTCGGAGGGGTTTGGGACTATGGCTACACCTTC. This translates into CASSFGGVWDYGYTF. Based on the CDR3 plus reference TRBV5-1 and TRBJ1-2, the full variable domain is KAGVTQTPRYLIKTRGQQVTLSCSPISGHRSVSWYQQTPGQGLQFLFEYFSETQRNKGNFPGRFSGRQFSNSRSEMNVSTLELGDSALYLCASSFGGVWDYGYTFGSGTRLTVV.

A single count supports this clone. The CDR3 here is CASSRAGVTDTQYF. The DNA of the CDR3 is TGTGCCAGCAGCCGAGCGGGGGTGACAGATACGCAGTATTTT. The rearrangement links TRBV5-4 to TRBJ2-3, with TRBD2 identical over 8 bases. The CDR3 totals 14 residues. Germline CDR1 reads SGHNT; CDR2 reads YYREEE (reference sequence). After removal of 4 bases from V and 3 bases from J, the junction contained 4 bases not matched to a gene.

Worth noting for this clone: The junction departs from germline at one end; a sequencing error may be responsible. V is TRBV6-5 and J is TRBJ2-6; D gene uncertain. This CDR3 contains 16 residues. Per the germline V gene, CDR1 is MNHEY and CDR2 is SVGAGI. CDR3 DNA sequence: TGCGCCAGCAGTTACTCCCAAATCTCTGGGGCCAACGTCCTGACTTTC. Residues: CASSYSQISGANVLTF.

V usage is TRBV5-1 and J usage is TRBJ2-3; D possibly corresponds to TRBD2 (5 bases). With 2 bases removed from V and 12 bases from J, the gap between germline ends came to 16 bases. Germline CDR1 SGHRS, CDR2 YFSETQ. The CDR3 sequence is 13 residues long. CDR3 in amino acids: CASSFSSQPVQYF. CDR3 bases: TGCGCCAGCAGCTTCTCTAGCCAGCCTGTACAGTATTTT.

This rearrangement joins TRBV29-1 to TRBJ1-1; D remains unclear. This CDR3 has 14 amino acids. V dropped 3 bases and J dropped 0 bases, with 11 bases sitting between them. In germline, CDR1 is SQVTM, CDR2 ANQGSEA. The CDR3 bases are TGCAGCGTTGATCAAAGTGTTATGAACACTGAAGCTTTCTTT. Translating it yields CSVDQSVMNTEAFF.

This clone was counted a few times. The V and J genes are TRBV4-2 and TRBJ2-7; the match to TRBD1 covers 12 bases. Germline CDR1 and CDR2: LGHNA and YNFKEQ. The junction had 4 bases not matched to a gene; V was cut back by 0 bases and J by 7 bases. The CDR3 contains 15 residues. The CDR3 DNA follows: TGTGCCAGCAGCCAAGAGGGACAGGGGGCGCAGGAGCAGTACTTC. This translates into CASSQEGQGAQEQYF.

The chain links TRBV5-1 to TRBJ2-1; D is unresolved. With 4 bases removed from V and 0 bases from J, the gap between germline ends came to 11 bases. CDR3 length: 15 amino acids. The germline V gene has CDR1 SGHRS and CDR2 YFSETQ. The CDR3 region has the DNA TGCGCCAGCAGCGGAACTACCAGCTCCTACAATGAGCAGTTCTTC. This encodes CASSGTTSSYNEQFF.

This chain joins TRBV9 and TRBJ1-2, with 10 bases lining up with TRBD1. The CDR3 runs to 16 residues. CDR1 is SGDLS and CDR2 is YYNGEE in the germline V gene. Germline trimming cut 4 bases from V and 4 bases from J; bases unmatched to any gene: 10. CDR3 bases: TGTGCCAGCAGCTCGCCCGGGGACAGGGGACTCTATGGCTACACCTTC. As protein: CASSSPGDRGLYGYTF.

The chain links TRBV6-4 to TRBJ2-2; 7 bases align to TRBD1. With V trimmed by 5 bases and J by 7 bases, 7 bases remained unmatched. The germline V gene encodes CDR1 MRHNA and CDR2 SNTAGT. The CDR3 runs to 14 residues. DNA of the CDR3: TGTGCCAGCAGTACACAGGGGCAGGACGGGGAGCTGTTTTTT. Residues: CASSTQGQDGELFF.

This clone was seen more than once but under ten times. The genes are TRBV7-2 and TRBJ2-6, with D uncertain. Between the trimmed V and J ends, which lost 5 bases and 1 base, there was a span of 9 bases. Germline CDR1 and CDR2: SGHTA and FQGNSA. CDR3 length: 15 amino acids. CDR3 loop: CASSTGLSGANVLTF. The CDR3 DNA reads as TGTGCCAGCAGCACCGGCCTGTCTGGGGCCAACGTCCTGACTTTC.

The V call is TRBV7-6, the J call TRBJ2-7, with 9 bases fitting TRBD2. The trim removed 0 bases at V and 5 bases at J, leaving 8 bases unmatched. The CDR3 spans 16 residues. Germline lookup yields CDR1 SGHVS and CDR2 FNYEAQ. The CDR3 region is CASSLATAGGTHEQYF. In nucleotides, the CDR3 is TGTGCCAGCAGCTTAGCGACGGCGGGAGGGACCCACGAGCAGTACTTC.

The genes are TRBV6-1 and TRBJ1-4; unclear D gene. The germline CDR1 and CDR2 sequences are MNHNS and SASEGT. V shed 5 bases and J shed 4 bases, with 11 bases lying between them. This CDR3 spans 14 amino acids. As DNA, the CDR3 is TGTGCCAGCAGTCCGGGGAATGGTAATGAAAAACTGTTTTTT. This translates into CASSPGNGNEKLFF.

This chain connects TRBV5-6 to TRBJ2-2; 8 nucleotides match TRBD2. CDR3 length: 15 residues. The V gene's germline CDR1 is SGHDT and CDR2 YYEEEE. Losses at the gene ends were 0 bases for V and 4 bases for J; bases not matched to a gene: 2. The CDR3, as DNA: TGTGCCAGCAGCTTGGACGGGAGGGCCACCGGGGAGCTGTTTTTT. It specifies CASSLDGRATGELFF.

The rearrangement links TRBV30 to TRBJ2-7; 7 bases map to TRBD1. The CDR3 covers 16 residues. The junction had 8 bases not matched to a gene; V was cut back by 0 bases and J by 0 bases. CDR1 and CDR2 (germline): GTSNPN, SVGIG (reference sequence). This CDR3 is CAWSVPGQISSYEQYF. The CDR3 bases are TGTGCCTGGAGTGTCCCGGGACAGATTAGCTCCTACGAGCAGTACTTC.

The chain recombines TRBV30 with TRBJ2-3; TRBD2 is a possible D gene (7 bases). The CDR3 extends over 14 amino acids. Trimming took 8 bases from V and 6 from J, leaving 21 bases between them. Germline V gene lookup returns CDR1 GTSNPN and CDR2 SVGIG (reference sequence). The CDR3 sequence: CARGASGPGDTQYF. The DNA for the CDR3 is TGTGCCCGGGGGGCCAGCGGGCCCGGGGATACGCAGTATTTT.

The V gene is TRBV2, the J gene TRBJ1-5, with 7 bases fitting TRBD1. With V trimmed by 6 bases and J by 5 bases, 7 bases remained unmatched. The CDR3 sequence is 14 residues long. Germline V lookup: CDR1 SNHLY, CDR2 FYNNEI. CDR3 loop: CASRGDSTYQPQHF. In nucleotides, the CDR3 is TGTGCCAGCAGGGGGGACAGTACCTATCAGCCCCAGCATTTT.

The chain employs TRBV11-3 and TRBJ1-2, with TRBD1 matching 8 bases. V gave up 4 bases and J gave up 8 bases; unmatched junction bases: 9. There are 14 residues in the CDR3. Germline CDR1 reads SGHNT; CDR2 reads YENEEA. The CDR3 DNA sequence: TGTGCCAGCAGCTCTCAAACAGGGGGGGGCGGCTACACCTTC. Its translation: CASSSQTGGGGYTF.

The chain recombines TRBV30 with TRBJ1-5, with D perhaps TRBD1 (5 bases). V lost 0 bases and J 6 bases, leaving 9 bases between the germline ends. CDR1 is GTSNPN, CDR2 SVGIG, per germline (reference sequence). The CDR3 is made up of 13 amino acids. The chain's CDR3 is CAWSVSGSQPQHF. CDR3 DNA: TGTGCCTGGAGTGTTTCAGGGTCTCAGCCCCAGCATTTT.

This chain connects TRBV6-1 to TRBJ2-7; 9 nucleotides match TRBD1. Unmatched junction bases numbered 7, after V lost 7 bases and J lost 6 bases. This CDR3 has 13 residues. CDR1 and CDR2 from the germline V gene are MNHNS and SASEGT. The DNA of the CDR3 is TGTGCCAGCATAGGACAGGGGAGCAGCGAGCAGTACTTC. It encodes CASIGQGSSEQYF.

This clone has more than one count but fewer than ten. CDR3 region: CASSALAGEYNEQFF. As DNA, the CDR3 is TGTGCCAGCAGCGCTCTAGCGGGAGAATACAATGAGCAGTTCTTC. The V call is TRBV9, the J call TRBJ2-1; 10 bases agree with TRBD2. V trimming: 3 bases; J trimming: 4 bases; junction bases outside the gene matches: 4. Germline V gene lookup returns CDR1 SGDLS and CDR2 YYNGEE. The length of the CDR3 is 15 residues.

The V call is TRBV6-1, the J call TRBJ1-5, with TRBD1 matching 7 bases. Trimming cost V 3 bases and J 5 bases; bases outside gene matches: 10. The CDR3 extends over 16 amino acids. Germline CDR1 reads MNHNS; CDR2 reads SASEGT. The CDR3 DNA sequence: TGTGCCAGCAGTGACATAATTTGGGACAGAGATCAGCCCCAGCATTTT. This sequence encodes CASSDIIWDRDQPQHF.

This clone was observed once. The chain uses TRBV19 and TRBJ1-1; perhaps TRBD1 as D (5 bases). This CDR3 comprises 16 residues. Germline CDR1 LNHDA, CDR2 SQIVND (reference sequence). V lost 0 bases and J lost 1, with 12 bases in between. CDR3 bases: TGTGCCAGTAGTATAGATCTAGGCAGGGCGAACACTGAAGCTTTCTTT. It translates to CASSIDLGRANTEAFF. Using reference TRBV19 and TRBJ1-1 for the parts outside the CDR3, the full variable domain is DGGITQSPKYLFRKEGQNVTLSCEQNLNHDAMYWYRQDPGQGLRLIYYSQIVNDFQKGDIAEGYSVSREKKESFPLTVTSAQKNPTAFYLCASSIDLGRANTEAFFGQGTRLTVV.

This rearrangement joins TRBV20-1 to TRBJ2-5; D call uncertain. The germline V gene has CDR1 DFQATT and CDR2 SNEGSKA (reference sequence). The CDR3 covers 11 residues. V was clipped by 4 bases and J by 0 bases, with 3 bases between them. In nucleotides, the CDR3 is TGCAGTGCTACGTACCAAGAGACCCAGTACTTC. Translating gives CSATYQETQYF.

The chain has TRBV19 and TRBJ1-1, with 7 bases lining up with TRBD1. After removal of 7 bases from V and 0 bases from J, the junction contained 8 bases not matched to a gene. The CDR3 loop spans 15 amino acids. Per the germline V gene, CDR1 is LNHDA and CDR2 is SQIVND (reference sequence). CDR3 loop: CASIDRERVNTEAFF. In DNA form, the CDR3 reads TGTGCCAGTATAGACAGGGAGAGGGTGAACACTGAAGCTTTCTTT.

This clone came up a few times. The V call is TRBV9, the J call TRBJ1-2; possibly TRBD1 for D (6 bases). Trimming cost V 4 bases and J 1 base, with 17 bases left between them. CDR3 length: 16 amino acids. CDR1 and CDR2 (germline): SGDLS, YYNGEE. Here the CDR3 reads CASSRPTGIFNYGYTF. For the CDR3, the DNA is TGTGCCAGCAGCCGTCCCACAGGGATCTTTAACTATGGCTACACCTTC.

This clone appeared once. CDR3 sequence (DNA): TGTGCCAGCAGTGCGGCTAGCGGATACAATGAGCAGTTCTTC. Protein sequence: CASSAASGYNEQFF. This sequence joins TRBV9 and TRBJ2-1; 7 bases are a match to TRBD2. Germline V gene sequence: CDR1 SGDLS, CDR2 YYNGEE. After removal of 5 bases from V and 4 bases from J, the junction contained 6 bases not matched to a gene. The CDR3 is made up of 14 amino acids.

V gene TRBV15 combines with J gene TRBJ2-1; D remains unclear. This CDR3 has 16 residues. The V gene's germline CDR1 is LNHNV and CDR2 YYDKDF (reference sequence). Trimming left V 0 bases short and J 1 base short, with 10 bases between. In DNA form, the CDR3 reads TGTGCCACCAGCAGAGACGGGCCCCAATCCTACAATGAGCAGTTCTTC. Residues: CATSRDGPQSYNEQFF.

The rearrangement joins TRBV5-6 to TRBJ1-2; D remains ambiguous. Germline CDR1 reads SGHDT; CDR2 reads YYEEEE. Trimming pared 4 bases from V and 3 bases from J, leaving 10 bases between. CDR3 length: 13 amino acids. CDR3 nucleotides: TGTGCCAGCAGCCGATCCGGATACTATGGCTACACCTTC. Translating it yields CASSRSGYYGYTF.

The chain is built from TRBV7-9 and TRBJ2-3, with 12 bases that match TRBD2. V lost 5 bases to trimming and J lost 0 bases; unmatched junction nucleotides: 3. This CDR3 contains 16 residues. Germline CDR1 SEHNR, CDR2 FQNEAQ (reference sequence). The CDR3 reads CASSRGTSGSTDTQYF. For the CDR3, the DNA is TGTGCCAGCAGCAGGGGGACTAGCGGGAGCACAGATACGCAGTATTTT. Drawing the rest from reference TRBV7-9 and TRBJ2-3, the complete variable domain is DTGVSQNPRHKITKRGQNVTFRCDPISEHNRLYWYRQTLGQGPEFLTYFQNEAQLEKSRLLSDRFSAERPKGSFSTLEIQRTEQGDSAMYLCASSRGTSGSTDTQYFGPGTRLTVL.

The chain recombines TRBV10-3 with TRBJ2-7, with 7 bases lining up with TRBD1. The CDR3 extends over 12 amino acids. Germline V gene data show CDR1 as ENHRY and CDR2 as SYGVKD. V lost 8 bases to trimming and J lost 0 bases; unmatched junction nucleotides: 1. CDR3 sequence: CAIGQDSYEQYF. CDR3 coding DNA: TGTGCCATCGGACAGGACTCCTACGAGCAGTACTTC.